Listed below are T cell receptor beta chains from one sample, sequenced in a study of Tregs in tolerant kidney transplant recipients. This table comes from immunoSEQ multiplex PCR, and its TCRdb copy is limited to in-frame clones, with some not included. Among fewer than 100,000 clones, approximately 89% were seen once, and the ten largest hold about 0.34%. The sample in question was Tregs from blood, obtained before the transplant. The origin of the receptors is a human donor who received a combined kidney and bone marrow transplant. Both conserved end residues are part of each CDR3.

j_gene,len,v_gene,CDR3aa
TRBJ2-1,15,TRBV2,CASAPGQGSYNEQFF
TRBJ1-2,12,TRBV19,CASSDRYYGYTF
TRBJ1-1,14,TRBV4-1,CASSRLQGNTEAFF
TRBJ2-7,14,TRBV9,CASSRAGDVNEQYF
TRBJ1-3,14,TRBV18,CASSRDRVRNTIYF
TRBJ1-1,15,TRBV5-1,CASSLGGGSYTEAFF
TRBJ1-1,14,TRBV7-9,CASSLGEANTEAFF
TRBJ1-1,15,TRBV7-2,CASSLGGTLNTEAFF
TRBJ2-1,16,TRBV19,CASSSLAGVAYNEQFF
TRBJ2-5,15,TRBV7-8,CASSLGVWEQETQYF
TRBJ1-6,16,TRBV28,CASSQDRGLGNSPLHF
TRBJ1-5,16,TRBV6-5,CASSYTGVSSNQPQHF
TRBJ2-7,15,TRBV6-6,CASSYSRQGTYEQYF
TRBJ2-7,15,TRBV14,CASSYKAGGTYEQYF
TRBJ2-1,15,TRBV9,CASSVAGGVYNEQFF
TRBJ2-5,15,TRBV25-1,CASSTASGRSETQYF
TRBJ2-7,15,TRBV7-2,CASSGPGTRSYEQYF
TRBJ1-4,17,TRBV7-8,CASSFLTIDRVHEKLFF
TRBJ1-5,18,TRBV28,CASSFYPPGAASNQPQHF
TRBJ2-3,15,TRBV5-1,CASSLGSSSTDTQYF
TRBJ1-4,14,TRBV2,CASSVTGTNEKLFF
TRBJ1-1,15,TRBV5-1,CASSSLSTGGTEAFF
TRBJ1-5,13,TRBV14,CASSAGSREPQHF
TRBJ2-3,17,TRBV5-1,CASSSLYSSGSTDTQYF
TRBJ1-2,16,TRBV5-4,CASSLAGTGGNYGYTF
TRBJ2-5,14,TRBV6-6,CASHGQGPTETQYF
TRBJ1-5,15,TRBV27,CASRGLKDSNQPQHF